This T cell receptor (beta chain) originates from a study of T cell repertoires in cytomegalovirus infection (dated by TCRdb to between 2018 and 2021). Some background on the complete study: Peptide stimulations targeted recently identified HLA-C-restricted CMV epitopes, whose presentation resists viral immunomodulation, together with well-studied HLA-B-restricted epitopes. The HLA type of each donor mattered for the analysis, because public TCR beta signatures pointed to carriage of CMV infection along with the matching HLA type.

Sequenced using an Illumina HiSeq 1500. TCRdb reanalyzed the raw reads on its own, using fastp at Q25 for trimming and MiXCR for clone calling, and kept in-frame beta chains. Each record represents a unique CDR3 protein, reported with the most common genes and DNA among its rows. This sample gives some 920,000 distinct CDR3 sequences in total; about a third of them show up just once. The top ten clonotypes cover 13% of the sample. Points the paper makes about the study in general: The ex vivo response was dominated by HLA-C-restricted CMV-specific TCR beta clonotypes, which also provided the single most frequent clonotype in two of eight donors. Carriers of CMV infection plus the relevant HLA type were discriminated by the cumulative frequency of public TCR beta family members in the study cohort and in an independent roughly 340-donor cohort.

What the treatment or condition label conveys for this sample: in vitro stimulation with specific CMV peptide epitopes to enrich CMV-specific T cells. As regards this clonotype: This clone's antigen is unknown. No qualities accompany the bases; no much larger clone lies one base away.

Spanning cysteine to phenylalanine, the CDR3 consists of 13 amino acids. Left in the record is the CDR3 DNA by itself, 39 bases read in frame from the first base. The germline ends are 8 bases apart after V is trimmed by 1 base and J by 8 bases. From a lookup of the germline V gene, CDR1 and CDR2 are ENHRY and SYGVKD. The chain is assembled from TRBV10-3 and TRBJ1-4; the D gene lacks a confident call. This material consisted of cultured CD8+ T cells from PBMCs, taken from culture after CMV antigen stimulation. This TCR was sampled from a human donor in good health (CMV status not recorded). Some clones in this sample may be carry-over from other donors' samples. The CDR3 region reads CAISEFGKEKLFF. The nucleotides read TGTGCCATCAGTGAGTTTGGAAAAGAAAAACTGTTTTTT.